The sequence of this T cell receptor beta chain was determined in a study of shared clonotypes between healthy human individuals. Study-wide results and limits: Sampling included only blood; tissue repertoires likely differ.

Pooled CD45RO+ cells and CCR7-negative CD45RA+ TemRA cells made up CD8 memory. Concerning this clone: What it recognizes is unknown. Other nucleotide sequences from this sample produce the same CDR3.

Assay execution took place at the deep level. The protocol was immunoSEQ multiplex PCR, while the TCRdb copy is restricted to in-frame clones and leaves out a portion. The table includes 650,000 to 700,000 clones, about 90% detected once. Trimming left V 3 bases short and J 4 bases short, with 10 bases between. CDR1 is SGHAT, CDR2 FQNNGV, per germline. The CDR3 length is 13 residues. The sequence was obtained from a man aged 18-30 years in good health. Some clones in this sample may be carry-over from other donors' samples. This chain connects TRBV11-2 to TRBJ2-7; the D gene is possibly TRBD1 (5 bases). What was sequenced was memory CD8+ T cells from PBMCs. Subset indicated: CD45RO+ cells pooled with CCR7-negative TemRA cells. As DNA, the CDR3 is TGTGCCAGCAGCTTTAGCAGGGATTACGAGCAGTACTTC. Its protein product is CASSFSRDYEQYF.